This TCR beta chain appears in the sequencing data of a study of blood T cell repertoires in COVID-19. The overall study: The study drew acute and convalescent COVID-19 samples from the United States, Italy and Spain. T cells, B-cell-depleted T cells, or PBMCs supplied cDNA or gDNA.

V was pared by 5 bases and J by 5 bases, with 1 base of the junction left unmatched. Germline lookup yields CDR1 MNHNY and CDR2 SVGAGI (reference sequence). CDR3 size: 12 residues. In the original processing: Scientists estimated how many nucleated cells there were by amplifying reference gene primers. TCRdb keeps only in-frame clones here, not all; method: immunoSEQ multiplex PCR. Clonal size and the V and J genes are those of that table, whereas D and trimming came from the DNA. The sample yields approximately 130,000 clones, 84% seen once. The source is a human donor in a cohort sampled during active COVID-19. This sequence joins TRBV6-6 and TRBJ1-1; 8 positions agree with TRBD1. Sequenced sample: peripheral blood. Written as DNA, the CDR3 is TGTGCCAGCAGTAGACAGGGGACTGAAGCTTTCTTT. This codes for CASSRQGTEAFF.